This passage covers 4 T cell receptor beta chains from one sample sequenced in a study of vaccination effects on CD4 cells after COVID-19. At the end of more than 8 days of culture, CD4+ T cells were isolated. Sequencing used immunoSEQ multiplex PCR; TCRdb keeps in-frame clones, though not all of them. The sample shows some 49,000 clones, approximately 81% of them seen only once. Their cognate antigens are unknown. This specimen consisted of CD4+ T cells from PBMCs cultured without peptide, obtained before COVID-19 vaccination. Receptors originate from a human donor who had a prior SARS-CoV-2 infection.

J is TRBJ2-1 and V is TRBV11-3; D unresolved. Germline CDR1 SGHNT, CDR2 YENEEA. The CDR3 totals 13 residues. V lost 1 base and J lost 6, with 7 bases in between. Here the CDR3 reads CASSLVRGNEQFF. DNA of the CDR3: TGTGCCAGCAGCTTAGTTCGCGGCAATGAGCAGTTCTTC.

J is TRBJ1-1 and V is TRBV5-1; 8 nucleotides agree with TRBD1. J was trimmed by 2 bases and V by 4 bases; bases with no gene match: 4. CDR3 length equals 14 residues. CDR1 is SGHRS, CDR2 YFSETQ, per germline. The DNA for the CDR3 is TGCGCCAGCAGCAGGGGACAGGCCAACACTGAAGCTTTCTTT. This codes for CASSRGQANTEAFF.

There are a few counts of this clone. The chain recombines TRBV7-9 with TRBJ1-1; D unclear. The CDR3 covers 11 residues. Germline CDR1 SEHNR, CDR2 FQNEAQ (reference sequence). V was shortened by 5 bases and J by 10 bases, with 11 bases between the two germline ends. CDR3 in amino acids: CASSPGRGAFF. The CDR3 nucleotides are TGTGCCAGCAGCCCCGGGCGAGGAGCTTTCTTT.

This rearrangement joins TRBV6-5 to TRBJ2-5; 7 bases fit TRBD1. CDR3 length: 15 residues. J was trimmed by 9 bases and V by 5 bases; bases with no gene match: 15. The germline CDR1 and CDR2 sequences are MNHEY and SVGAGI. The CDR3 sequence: CASSTQGDLGRPQYF. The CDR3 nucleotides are TGTGCCAGCAGTACCCAGGGGGATTTGGGACGCCCCCAGTACTTC.